The 31 T cell receptor beta chains below were found in one sample sequenced in a study of blood T cell repertoires in COVID-19. TCRdb keeps only in-frame clones here, not all; method: immunoSEQ multiplex PCR. The sample includes around 190,000 clones, 87% of them seen just once. Source material: PBMCs or T cells enriched from blood (not recorded which). Receptors were obtained from a man between 18 and 29 years old with acute COVID-19.

The J gene is TRBJ2-1, the V gene TRBV3-1 (or the pseudogene TRBV3-2), with D unclear. The germline V and J ends were trimmed by 0 bases and 2 bases, with 11 bases remaining between them. Germline V CDR1 and CDR2: LGHDT, YNNKEL (reference sequence). CDR3 length equals 16 residues. CDR3: CASSQDVGPAYNEQFF. The CDR3 DNA is TGTGCCAGCAGCCAAGATGTGGGCCCTGCCTACAATGAGCAGTTCTTC.

The V gene is TRBV7-9, the J gene TRBJ2-1; 8 positions match TRBD2. Trimming cost V 5 bases and J 4 bases; bases outside gene matches: 10. Germline loops: CDR1 SEHNR, CDR2 FQNEAQ (reference sequence). There are 16 residues in the CDR3. CDR3 DNA sequence: TGTGCCAGCAGCGCCCTTATAGCGGGGAATTACAATGAGCAGTTCTTC. This translates into CASSALIAGNYNEQFF.

The chain joins TRBV20-1 to TRBJ2-2, with TRBD2 identical over 7 bases. After removal of 3 bases from V and 2 bases from J, the junction contained 3 bases not matched to a gene. CDR1 is DFQATT, CDR2 SNEGSKA, per germline (reference sequence). The CDR3 sequence is 14 residues long. The CDR3 nucleotides read TGCAGTGCTAGTCGACTAGCAAACACCGGGGAGCTGTTTTTT. It codes for CSASRLANTGELFF.

The chain has TRBV11-2 and TRBJ1-1, with 10 bases identical to TRBD1. CDR3 size: 15 residues. The germline gives CDR1 SGHAT, CDR2 FQNNGV. V dropped 3 bases and J dropped 5; count of bases not matched to a gene: 6. CDR3 residues: CASSFGTGVRTEAFF. The CDR3 coding sequence is TGTGCCAGCAGCTTTGGGACAGGGGTAAGGACTGAAGCTTTCTTT.

The chain carries TRBV7-2 and TRBJ2-3, with 7 positions matching TRBD2. The length of the CDR3 is 17 residues. Germline V CDR1 and CDR2: SGHTA, FQGNSA. The ends lost 5 bases at V and 2 bases at J; junction bases unmatched: 13. The CDR3 reads CASSPETSLHFTDTQYF. CDR3 in DNA: TGTGCCAGCAGCCCGGAGACTAGCCTGCACTTCACAGATACGCAGTATTTT.

V usage is TRBV5-1 and J usage is TRBJ2-7; 8 nucleotides match TRBD1. V lost 4 bases, J lost 3 bases, and 3 bases stayed unmatched. The CDR3 is made up of 13 amino acids. Germline V gene data show CDR1 as SGHRS and CDR2 as YFSETQ. CDR3 in DNA: TGCGCCAGCAGCCTGGACAGGGACTACGAGCAGTACTTC. This sequence encodes CASSLDRDYEQYF.

The chain recombines TRBV5-1 with TRBJ2-5; maybe TRBD2 (6 bases). V was trimmed by 5 bases and J by 3 bases, leaving 26 bases between them. This CDR3 spans 18 amino acids. Germline V CDR1 and CDR2: SGHRS, YFSETQ. CDR3 region: CASRLPQTASSSEETQYF. As DNA, the CDR3 is TGCGCCAGCAGACTTCCCCAAACCGCGAGCTCTAGCGAAGAGACCCAGTACTTC.

This chain joins TRBV4-3 and TRBJ2-3; perhaps TRBD2 as D (6 bases). The ends were cut back, 0 bases at V and 0 bases at J, with 10 bases in the middle. This CDR3 spans 16 amino acids. CDR1 is LGHNA, CDR2 YSLEER, per germline. The CDR3 sequence: CASSQDRAGSTDTQYF. In nucleotides, the CDR3 is TGCGCCAGCAGCCAAGATAGGGCGGGGAGCACAGATACGCAGTATTTT.

V and J are TRBV2 and TRBJ1-5; D remains ambiguous. The CDR3 loop spans 14 amino acids. The V end lost 7 bases, the J end lost 3 bases, and 13 bases lay between the germline ends. In germline, CDR1 is SNHLY, CDR2 FYNNEI. In DNA, the CDR3 is TGTGCCAGCACCGGAACAGTTCCCAATCAGCCCCAGCATTTT. As protein: CASTGTVPNQPQHF.

CDR3 DNA sequence: TGTGCCTGGAAGGCGGACACCGGGGAGCTGTTTTTT. Its protein is CAWKADTGELFF. The V gene is TRBV30, the J gene TRBJ2-2; unclear D gene. The CDR3 contains 12 residues. Trimming took 4 bases from V and 3 from J, leaving 6 bases between them. The germline V gene encodes CDR1 GTSNPN and CDR2 SVGIG (reference sequence).

The V gene is TRBV28, the J gene TRBJ2-6; maybe TRBD1 (6 bases). The CDR3 extends over 16 amino acids. Trimming took off 7 bases at V and 2 bases at J, with 15 bases between the two ends. Germline CDR1 MDHEN, CDR2 SYDVKM. The CDR3 region has the DNA TGTGCCAGCAACTCATTCGGGACAACTGGGGCCAACGTCCTGACTTTC. It translates to CASNSFGTTGANVLTF.

The CDR3 protein is CARSLVERALVLNEQFF. The CDR3 DNA reads as TGTGCCAGAAGCTTGGTAGAGCGGGCTCTTGTACTTAATGAGCAGTTCTTC. The V call is TRBV5-3, the J call TRBJ2-1; a weak D match, TRBD2 (6 bases). TRBV5-3 is annotated as an ORF whose role is uncertain. The CDR3 has 17 residues. V was clipped by 0 bases and J by 7 bases, with 20 bases between them.

This chain connects TRBV4-1 to TRBJ2-1, with 7 bases identical to TRBD2. CDR1 is MGHRA and CDR2 is YSYEKL in the germline V gene. The V segment lost 2 bases and the J segment 2 bases; nucleotides outside the gene matches: 9. The CDR3 covers 17 residues. The CDR3 DNA follows: TGCGCCAGCAGCCAAAGTCTCGAGGGAGGGCCCTACAATGAGCAGTTCTTC. The encoded protein is CASSQSLEGGPYNEQFF.

The genes are TRBV24-1 and TRBJ2-3; D is perhaps TRBD2 (6 bases). Per the germline V gene, CDR1 is KGHDR and CDR2 is SFDVKD. Deletions cut 9 bases from V and 1 base from J, with 13 bases between. The CDR3 sequence is 14 residues long. CDR3 coding DNA: TGTGCCACCTCCCCGGCTAGCGGCACAGATACGCAGTATTTT. It yields the protein CATSPASGTDTQYF.

V and J are TRBV7-9 and TRBJ1-1; D not resolved. V was trimmed by 2 bases and J by 1 base, leaving 5 bases between them. The CDR3 extends over 13 amino acids. CDR1 and CDR2 (germline): SEHNR, FQNEAQ (reference sequence). The CDR3 DNA is TGTGCCAGCAGCTTAACGGGGAACACTGAAGCTTTCTTT. Its protein is CASSLTGNTEAFF.

The chain uses TRBV4-3 and TRBJ2-7; 9 nucleotides line up with TRBD1. The CDR3 contains 13 residues. Germline V gene data show CDR1 as LGHNA and CDR2 as YSLEER. V dropped 5 bases and J dropped 6; count of bases not matched to a gene: 5. DNA of the CDR3: TGCGCCAGCAGCTCGGGACAGGGAAGCGAGCAGTACTTC. Its protein is CASSSGQGSEQYF.

The chain recombines TRBV19 with TRBJ1-1, with 7 bases aligning to TRBD1. This CDR3 is 15 amino acids long. Germline V gives CDR1 LNHDA, CDR2 SQIVND (reference sequence). V was pared by 6 bases and J by 0 bases, with 7 bases of the junction left unmatched. CDR3 loop: CASSRDRAMNTEAFF. CDR3 bases: TGTGCCAGTAGCCGGGACAGAGCTATGAACACTGAAGCTTTCTTT.

This chain connects TRBV7-2 to TRBJ2-7, with D possibly matching TRBD2 (5 bases). The germline CDR1 and CDR2 sequences are SGHTA and FQGNSA. Trimming cost V 6 bases and J 4 bases, with 10 bases left between them. CDR3 length: 12 residues. CDR3 DNA: TGTGCCAGCAGGAAAACGGGGTACGAGCAGTACTTC. Its protein is CASRKTGYEQYF.

V and J are TRBV14 and TRBJ2-2; weak D call: TRBD2 (5 bases). Deletions cut 4 bases from V and 2 bases from J, with 11 bases between. The CDR3 contains 15 residues. CDR1 and CDR2 from the germline V gene are SGHDN and FVKESK. The CDR3 sequence: CASSPGLQNTGELFF. CDR3 nucleotide sequence: TGTGCCAGCAGCCCAGGACTCCAAAACACCGGGGAGCTGTTTTTT.

This clone came up a few times. CDR3 sequence reads: CSAPSMVYEQYF. For the CDR3, the DNA is TGCAGCGCCCCATCTATGGTGTACGAGCAGTACTTC. The rearrangement links TRBV29-1 to TRBJ2-7; D gene ambiguous. V was cut by 7 bases and J by 4 bases, with 14 bases left in between. The CDR3 length is 12 residues. Germline values: CDR1 SQVTM, CDR2 ANQGSEA.

V gene TRBV9 combines with J gene TRBJ2-2, with D possibly being TRBD2 (6 bases). This CDR3 comprises 14 residues. The germline CDR1 and CDR2 sequences are SGDLS and YYNGEE. V was trimmed by 7 bases and J by 1 base, leaving 11 bases between them. CDR3 in amino acids: CASSGTLNTGELFF. The DNA of the CDR3 is TGTGCCAGCTCCGGGACTTTGAACACCGGGGAGCTGTTTTTT.

V and J are TRBV28 and TRBJ2-4; D may be TRBD1 (5 bases). Germline V gives CDR1 MDHEN, CDR2 SYDVKM. The length of the CDR3 is 14 residues. V was shortened by 2 bases and J by 3 bases, with 8 bases between the two germline ends. CDR3 amino acids: CASSLGAHKNIQYF. The CDR3 nucleotides are TGTGCCAGCAGTTTAGGGGCCCACAAAAACATTCAGTACTTC. Combining the CDR3 with reference TRBV28 and TRBJ2-4 gives the whole variable domain DVKVTQSSRYLVKRTGEKVFLECVQDMDHENMFWYRQDPGLGLRLIYFSYDVKMKEKGDIPEGYSVSREKKERFSLILESASTNQTSMYLCASSLGAHKNIQYFGAGTRLSVL.

The rearrangement joins TRBV15 to TRBJ2-5; D might be TRBD1 (5 bases). Trimming removed 4 bases at V and 4 bases at J, with 13 bases between. Looked up from germline, CDR1 is LNHNV and CDR2 is YYDKDF (reference sequence). This CDR3 is 14 amino acids long. In DNA, the CDR3 is TGTGCCACCAGCAAAGATACAGGTCTAGAGACCCAGTACTTC. Translating gives CATSKDTGLETQYF. Looking up the rest from reference TRBV15 and TRBJ2-5 gives the full variable domain: DAMVIQNPRYQVTQFGKPVTLSCSQTLNHNVMYWYQQKSSQAPKLLFHYYDKDFNNEADTPDNFQSRRPNTSFCFLDIRSPGLGDTAMYLCATSKDTGLETQYFGPGTRLLVL.

The V and J genes are TRBV30 and TRBJ1-1; D not resolved. Per germline, CDR1 GTSNPN and CDR2 SVGIG (reference sequence). This CDR3 is built from 11 residues. V shed 8 bases and J shed 3 bases, with 10 bases lying between them. CDR3 sequence: CARAGYTEAFF. In DNA, the CDR3 is TGTGCCCGGGCCGGTTACACTGAAGCTTTCTTT.

This chain joins TRBV5-1 and TRBJ2-1; possible D gene TRBD1, 5 bases. The CDR3 spans 16 residues. Deletions cut 0 bases from V and 4 bases from J, with 14 bases between. Germline loops: CDR1 SGHRS, CDR2 YFSETQ. CDR3: CASSLDLDTSYNEQFF. The CDR3 DNA reads TGCGCCAGCAGCTTGGACTTGGACACCTCTTACAATGAGCAGTTCTTC.

V usage is TRBV29-1 and J usage is TRBJ2-5, with 8 bases lining up with TRBD2. CDR1 is SQVTM, CDR2 ANQGSEA, per germline. The CDR3 consists of 15 residues. Trimming cost V 5 bases and J 3 bases; bases outside gene matches: 11. The CDR3 loop reads CSVFPPGTSEETQYF. CDR3 DNA: TGCAGCGTTTTTCCCCCCGGGACTAGTGAAGAGACCCAGTACTTC.

This chain joins TRBV13 and TRBJ1-1, with 10 bases fitting TRBD1. The length of the CDR3 is 15 residues. Germline lookup yields CDR1 PRHDT and CDR2 FYEKMQ (reference sequence). V shed 4 bases, J shed 6 bases, and the junction held 8 bases outside the gene matches. The CDR3 protein is CASSSPGTGAPEAFF. CDR3 bases: TGTGCCAGCAGCTCGCCCGGGACAGGGGCTCCTGAAGCTTTCTTT.

CDR3 sequence (DNA): TGTGCCAGTTCTCGAGGGACAGCTGGGGCCAACGTCCTGACTTTC. Translating gives CASSRGTAGANVLTF. The V call is TRBV19, the J call TRBJ2-6; TRBD1 matches at 7 bases. From germline, CDR1 is LNHDA and CDR2 SQIVND (reference sequence). V lost 8 bases, J lost 2 bases, and 6 bases stayed unmatched. This CDR3 is built from 15 residues. The variable domain in full, with the rest retrieved from reference TRBV19 and TRBJ2-6, is DGGITQSPKYLFRKEGQNVTLSCEQNLNHDAMYWYRQDPGQGLRLIYYSQIVNDFQKGDIAEGYSVSREKKESFPLTVTSAQKNPTAFYLCASSRGTAGANVLTFGAGSRLTVL.

The chain has TRBV2 and TRBJ2-5, with 13 bases aligning to TRBD2. V was clipped by 6 bases and J by 3 bases; unmatched bases: 1. CDR3 length: 14 amino acids. CDR1 and CDR2 (germline): SNHLY, FYNNEI. The CDR3 here is CASRGLAGEETQYF. DNA of the CDR3: TGTGCCAGCAGAGGACTAGCGGGAGAAGAGACCCAGTACTTC.

This sequence joins TRBV14 and TRBJ2-4; 13 bases align to TRBD2. CDR1 SGHDN and CDR2 FVKESK come from the germline V gene. The ends lost 2 bases at V and 5 bases at J; junction bases unmatched: 24. The CDR3 runs to 23 residues. The CDR3 bases are TGTGCCAGCAGCCAAAGTGGACTAGCGGGAGCCCTGGGCCGGGCATCGTTGGAAAACATTCAGTACTTC. Its translation is CASSQSGLAGALGRASLENIQYF.

V gene TRBV28 combines with J gene TRBJ2-3; D perhaps matches TRBD1 (5 bases). Germline-derived CDR1 and CDR2 are MDHEN and SYDVKM. CDR3 length: 15 amino acids. V gave up 5 bases and J gave up 2 bases, with 14 bases separating them. CDR3 protein: CASSPLSGPTDTQYF. For the CDR3, the DNA is TGTGCCAGCAGTCCTTTATCAGGGCCCACAGATACGCAGTATTTT.